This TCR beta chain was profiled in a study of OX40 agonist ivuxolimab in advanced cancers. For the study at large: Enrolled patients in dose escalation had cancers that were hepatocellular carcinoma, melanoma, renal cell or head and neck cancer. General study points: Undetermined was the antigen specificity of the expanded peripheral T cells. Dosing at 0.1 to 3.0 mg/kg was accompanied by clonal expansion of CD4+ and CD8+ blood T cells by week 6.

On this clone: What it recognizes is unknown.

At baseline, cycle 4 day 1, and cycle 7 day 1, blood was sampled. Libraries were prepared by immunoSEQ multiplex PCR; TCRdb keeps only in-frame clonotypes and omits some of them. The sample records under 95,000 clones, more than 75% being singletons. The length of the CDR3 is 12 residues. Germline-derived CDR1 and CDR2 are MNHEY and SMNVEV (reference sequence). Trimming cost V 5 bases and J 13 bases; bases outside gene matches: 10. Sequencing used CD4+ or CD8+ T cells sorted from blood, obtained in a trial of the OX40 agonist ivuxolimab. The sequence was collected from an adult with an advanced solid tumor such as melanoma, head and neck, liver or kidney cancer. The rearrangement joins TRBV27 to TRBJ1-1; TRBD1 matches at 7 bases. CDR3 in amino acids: CASSRGGAGSFF. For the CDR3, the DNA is TGTGCCAGCAGTAGAGGGGGCGCCGGGAGTTTCTTT.